This is a list of T cell receptor beta chains from one sample in a study of blood T cell repertoires in COVID-19. Produced via immunoSEQ multiplex PCR; TCRdb's table is partial and in-frame only. The sample has about 250,000 clones, just over 85% seen once. Input material: peripheral blood. These receptors were taken from an elderly man with acute or convalescent COVID-19. Each CDR3 is given with its conserved first and last residue. A D gene is named only where the DNA matches it firmly. Rows give clone size only sometimes, using once, few, many, or a class for an expanded clone.

>TRBJ1-2|TRBV7-3|TRBD1|-
TGTGCCAGCAGCTTAAGTTTTGGACAGGGCGATGGCTACACCTTC
CASSLSFGQGDGYTF
>TRBJ2-1|TRBV20-1|-|-
TGCAGTGCTAGTCGGCGGAAACACTCCTACAATGAGCAGTTCTTC
CSASRRKHSYNEQFF
>TRBJ2-5|TRBV7-2|-|few
TGTGCCAGCAGCTTAAGTTTTTCCCCAGGGACCCAGTACTTC
CASSLSFSPGTQYF
>TRBJ2-1|TRBV7-2|TRBD2|-
TGTGCCACCGCCCCGGGACTAGCGGGAGGCTGGGAGCAGTTCTTC
CATAPGLAGGWEQFF
>TRBJ1-5|TRBV29-1|-|-
TGCAGCGTTCGGGGAGTGAACGACAATCAGCCCCAGCATTTT
CSVRGVNDNQPQHF
>TRBJ2-3|TRBV28|TRBD2|-
TGTGCCAGCAGTGAAGGGCAGGCTAGCGGGAGGCTCTATTTT
CASSEGQASGRLYF
>TRBJ1-1|TRBV7-2|-|-
TGTGCCAGCAGCTTACAGGCAGAAGCTTTCTTT
CASSLQAEAFF
>TRBJ1-1|TRBV5-1|TRBD1|-
TGCGCCAGCAGCTTAGGACAGGGGGGAATGAACACTGAAGCTTTCTTT
CASSLGQGGMNTEAFF
>TRBJ1-1|TRBV5-1|TRBD1|-
TGCGCCAGCAGAACCCAGGGGGATGGTACTGAAGCTTTCTTT
CASRTQGDGTEAFF
>TRBJ1-5|TRBV20-1|TRBD1|few
TGCAGTGCTAGTATAGGGGGCGGCCAGCCCCAGCATTTT
CSASIGGGQPQHF
>TRBJ1-6|TRBV19|-|-
TGTGCCAGTAGTTCTTCAGGATCTTATAATTCACCCCTCCACTTT
CASSSSGSYNSPLHF
>TRBJ2-1|TRBV6-5|-|-
TGTGCCAGCAGTTACCCCCGGAACGAGGGTGAGCAGTTCTTC
CASSYPRNEGEQFF
>TRBJ1-3|TRBV2|-|-
TGTGCCAGCAGTTTTACAGGGTATGGAACGGGCATATATTTT
CASSFTGYGTGIYF
>TRBJ2-3|TRBV5-4|-|-
TGTGCCAGCAGCCAGAGGGACTTGGTCGTGCCAGATACGCAGTATTTT
CASSQRDLVVPDTQYF
>TRBJ1-1|TRBV7-2|-|-
TGTGCCAGCAGCCCCCACGGGGGTGAGAACACTGAAGCTTTCTTT
CASSPHGGENTEAFF
>TRBJ2-2|TRBV27|-|-
TGTGCCAGCAGTTTGAGACAGGCCGGGGAGCTGTTTTTT
CASSLRQAGELFF
>TRBJ2-3|TRBV9|TRBD2|-
TGTGCCAGCAGCGTAGAAGCGGGGGGGACAGATACGCAGTATTTT
CASSVEAGGTDTQYF
>TRBJ2-6|TRBV19|-|once
TGTGCCAGTAACAGCGGATTGAGCTCTGGGGCCAACGTCCTGACTTTC
CASNSGLSSGANVLTF
>TRBJ2-3|TRBV5-4|TRBD2|-
TGTGCCAGCAGCCCACGTTTGGGCGGGAGGAGCACAGATACGCAGTATTTT
CASSPRLGGRSTDTQYF
>TRBJ1-3|TRBV7-9|-|-
TGTGCCAGCAGGGCTGGTGGGGGGATAAGCTCTGGAAACACCATATATTTT
CASRAGGGISSGNTIYF
>TRBJ1-4|TRBV21-1|-|-
TGTGCCAGCAGCAAAGTGTCCGGTTTCGCAACTAATGAAAAACTGTTTTTT
CASSKVSGFATNEKLFF
>TRBJ1-3|TRBV3-1/TRBV3-2|-|-
TGTGCCAGCAGCCAAGCCCAAAGAGTGCTAAACACCATATATTTT
CASSQAQRVLNTIYF
>TRBJ1-1|TRBV5-1|-|-
TGCGCCAGCAGCGGAATGGGACTGATGAACACTGAAGCTTTCTTT
CASSGMGLMNTEAFF
>TRBJ1-1|TRBV6-5|TRBD1|-
TGTGCCAGCAGTTTCCAACAGGGGACCACTGAAGCTTTCTTT
CASSFQQGTTEAFF
>TRBJ1-2|TRBV27|-|-
TGTGCCAGCAGTTCAACAGCAAACTATGGCTACACCTTC
CASSSTANYGYTF
>TRBJ2-7|TRBV3-1/TRBV3-2|-|-
TGTGCCAGCAGCCAAGGGTCCCAGGTACCCTACGAGCAGTACTTC
CASSQGSQVPYEQYF
>TRBJ2-2|TRBV5-1|TRBD2|-
TGCGCCAGCAGCTTGGTCAGCGGGGTGAACACCGGGGAGCTGTTTTTT
CASSLVSGVNTGELFF
>TRBJ2-3|TRBV19|-|once
TGTGCCAGTAGTATCTTCCAGGGGACAGATACGCAGTATTTT
CASSIFQGTDTQYF
>TRBJ2-3|TRBV6-6|TRBD2|-
TGTGCCAGCTTCAGGACTAGCGGGGGGCATACGCAGTATTTT
CASFRTSGGHTQYF
>TRBJ2-7|TRBV7-2|TRBD2|-
TGTGCCAGCAGCTTAGATGGCGGGAGGGTATACGAGCAGTACTTC
CASSLDGGRVYEQYF
>TRBJ2-7|TRBV5-1|TRBD1|-
TGCGCCAGCAGCTCCGGGACAGGCAGCTACGAGCAGTACTTC
CASSSGTGSYEQYF
>TRBJ2-7|TRBV7-9|TRBD1|-
TGTGCCAGCAGTTTGACAGGGTTCGGCGAGCAGTACTTC
CASSLTGFGEQYF
>TRBJ2-1|TRBV19|TRBD1|-
TGTGCCAGTAGCCGGGACAGGAGCTCCTACAATGAGCAGTTCTTC
CASSRDRSSYNEQFF
>TRBJ1-3|TRBV11-2|TRBD1|-
TGTGCCAGCAGCACAGGGACAGGGTCTGGAAACACCATATATTTT
CASSTGTGSGNTIYF
>TRBJ1-5|TRBV6-2/TRBV6-3|TRBD1|-
TGTGCCAGCAGCCCGGGACAGGGGGATCATCAGCCCCAGCATTTT
CASSPGQGDHQPQHF